These 10 T cell receptor beta chains were sequenced from one sample in a study of OX40 agonist ivuxolimab in advanced cancers. The repertoire was sequenced with immunoSEQ multiplex PCR; TCRdb's copy has only in-frame clones and lacks some. The table has tens of thousands of clones, around 81% seen once. The specimen comprised CD4+ or CD8+ T cells sorted from blood, sampled in a trial of the OX40 agonist ivuxolimab. The receptors shown here come from an adult with an advanced solid tumor such as melanoma, head and neck, liver or kidney cancer.

CDR3 DNA sequence: TGTGCCAGTAAAGGCGGCCGCGATGAAAAACTGTTTTTT. It codes for CASKGGRDEKLFF. The rearrangement uses TRBV6-5 and TRBJ1-4; D call uncertain. CDR1 is MNHEY, CDR2 SVGAGI, per germline. V lost 9 bases and J lost 6, with 14 bases in between. The length of the CDR3 is 13 residues.

The V call is TRBV28, the J call TRBJ2-5; D gene ambiguous. The J call may be mistaken, given a closer DNA end match to TRBJ2-7. The CDR3 is made up of 14 amino acids. Germline assignment: CDR1 MDHEN and CDR2 SYDVKM. This CDR3 reads CATLPVTPIYEQYF. The CDR3 DNA follows: TGTGCCACCCTCCCAGTAACACCCATCTACGAGCAGTACTTC.

The chain uses TRBV7-6 and TRBJ2-5, with a possible D match to TRBD2 (5 bases). This CDR3 has 15 residues. V was trimmed by 5 bases and J by 2 bases, leaving 15 bases between them. The germline CDR1 and CDR2 sequences are SGHVS and FNYEAQ. CDR3: CASSPLAGEQETQYF. The CDR3 nucleotides read TGTGCCAGCAGCCCCCTGGCGGGTGAACAAGAGACCCAGTACTTC.

The genes are TRBV7-8 and TRBJ2-2, with 14 bases lining up with TRBD2. This CDR3 has 16 residues. V lost 5 bases to trimming and J lost 5 bases; unmatched junction nucleotides: 4. Germline CDR1 is SGHVS and CDR2 is FQNEAQ. CDR3 sequence: CASSPGLAGATGELFF. The CDR3 DNA reads as TGTGCCAGCAGCCCGGGACTAGCGGGAGCAACCGGGGAGCTGTTTTTT.

The chain links TRBV7-2 to TRBJ2-5; 8 bases map to TRBD1. The J call may be faulty, since TRBJ2-7 better matches the DNA end. CDR3 size: 16 residues. The germline V gene has CDR1 SGHTA and CDR2 FQGNSA. This chain's CDR3 is CASSLAPRDRYREQYF. In DNA, the CDR3 is TGTGCCAGCAGCTTAGCGCCCCGGGACAGGTATCGCGAGCAGTACTTC.

The rearrangement joins TRBV2 to TRBJ1-1; possible D gene TRBD1, 6 bases. With 4 bases removed from V and 0 bases from J, the gap between germline ends came to 18 bases. Looked up from germline, CDR1 is SNHLY and CDR2 is FYNNEI. The CDR3 consists of 17 residues. The CDR3 loop reads CASSGVRQAFMNTEAFF. CDR3 bases: TGTGCCAGCAGTGGGGTTAGACAGGCGTTTATGAACACTGAAGCTTTCTTT.

This clone appeared a few times. Within the sample, other DNA sequences also encode this same CDR3. This rearrangement joins TRBV28 to TRBJ1-1; the D is unclear. Trimming left V 6 bases short and J 1 base short, with 3 bases between. The CDR3 contains 11 residues. CDR1 and CDR2 (germline): MDHEN, SYDVKM. CDR3: CASRRNTEAFF. The CDR3, as DNA: TGTGCCAGCAGGAGGAACACTGAAGCTTTCTTT.

This chain links TRBV6-6 with TRBJ2-3; 13 bases match TRBD2. The V gene end was trimmed by 6 bases and the J gene end by 3 bases; junction bases not matched to a gene: 3. CDR3 length: 15 residues. CDR1 MNHNY and CDR2 SVGAGI come from the germline V gene (reference sequence). The CDR3 protein is CASSLGLAGTDTQYF. The CDR3 nucleotides are TGTGCCAGCAGCCTGGGACTAGCGGGAACAGATACGCAGTATTTT.

V usage is TRBV21-1 and J usage is TRBJ1-2; TRBD1 was called by the table and not checked on the DNA. TRBV21-1 has pseudogene status. This CDR3 is built from 14 residues. CDR3 DNA: TGTGCCAGCAGCAAAGGGTGTAACAGCTATGGCTACACCTTC. The encoded protein is CASSKGCNSYGYTF.

The chain employs TRBV7-9 and TRBJ2-5; D is uncertain. Trimming removed 8 bases from V and 4 bases from J, with 8 bases in between. The germline V gene has CDR1 SEHNR and CDR2 FQNEAQ (reference sequence). CDR3 length equals 11 residues. The DNA for the CDR3 is TGTGCCAGCCGGATCGGAGAGACCCAGTACTTC. Its translation: CASRIGETQYF.